The following is a T cell receptor beta chain sequence with its context. Participant age was about 18 to 89 years, and participants resided in about 25 US areas. Researchers sorted participants into cohorts using their self-reported clinical history. This entry comes from a study of blood T cell repertoires in COVID-19. Study-wide background: Sample material is recorded as cDNA or gDNA derived from T cells, B-cell-depleted T cells, or PBMCs.

CDR3 length: 15 residues. The germline CDR1 and CDR2 sequences are LNHDA and SQIVND (reference sequence). Trimming at V came to 5 bases and at J to 5 bases, leaving 10 bases not matched to a gene. In the original processing: Amplification from reference gene primers served as the basis for estimated nucleated cell counts. The data were produced by immunoSEQ multiplex PCR, yet TCRdb's version contains in-frame clones alone and is incomplete. V and J calls and clone size are those listed in that table; D and trimming were worked out from the DNA. The repertoire holds 200,000 to 250,000 clones, with 86% as singletons.

The specimen was PBMCs or T cells enriched from blood (not recorded which). This TCR derives from a woman between 50 and 59 years old in a cohort exposed to, infected with or recovered from COVID-19 (not recorded which). The V gene is TRBV19, the J gene TRBJ2-7; 9 positions match TRBD1. The DNA for the CDR3 is TGTGCCAGTAGTGCCCCGGACAGGGGAATTGACGAGCAGTACTTC. Protein sequence: CASSAPDRGIDEQYF.